This T cell receptor beta chain was captured by sequencing in a study of cytomegalovirus exposure and HLA in healthy donors. The wider study: Across more than 350 genotyped donors, just over 80% landed in the Caucasian-associated ancestry cluster. Whole-study findings and limits: Researchers reportedly found TCR beta sequences accurately predicted most subjects' HLA-A and HLA-B alleles. A highly shared variant cluster was judged a likely technical artifact. Among TCR sequences, most were rare, though some public TCRs appeared in many donors.

Note on this clone: Its specificity is not known.

A multiplex PCR was run with 60 Vbeta primers and 13 Jbeta primers. Assay used: immunoSEQ multiplex PCR; TCRdb lists only in-frame clones, some missing. The table includes around 76,000 clones, roughly 73% detected once. The receptor was derived from a woman in her thirties or forties in good health and CMV-seropositive. The specimen was PBMCs.

CDR3: CASSLREDTQYF. In DNA, the CDR3 is TGTGCCAGCAGCTTACGGGAAGATACGCAGTATTTT. The chain recombines TRBV7-9 with TRBJ2-3; weak D call: TRBD2 (5 bases). The CDR3 is made up of 12 amino acids. V was cut by 2 bases and J by 5 bases, with 5 bases left in between. Germline values: CDR1 SEHNR, CDR2 FQNEAQ (reference sequence).